Listed below are T cell receptor beta chains from one sample, sequenced in a study of beta chain features in type 1 diabetes. TCRdb's table, derived via immunoSEQ multiplex PCR, lists solely in-frame clones and lacks some. This sample has some 350,000 clones, with over 8.5% found just once. Sequencing was done on a sample of central memory CD4+ T cells from blood. Source of these receptors: a man aged 25-40 years with type 1 diabetes. Each CDR3 is given with its conserved first and last residue. Fields, in order: D gene, clone size, CDR3 length, V gene, J gene, CDR3 protein. D genes are given only for firm matches. Expanded clones are given a class, and other clones once, few, many or no size at all.

d_call: NA
clone_size: many
cdr3_length: 16
v_call: TRBV15
j_call: TRBJ1-5
cdr3_aa: CATSRDLGGGGQPQHF

d_call: NA
clone_size: NA
cdr3_length: 11
v_call: TRBV2
j_call: TRBJ1-1
cdr3_aa: CASSGGREAFF

d_call: NA
clone_size: many
cdr3_length: 12
v_call: TRBV7-2
j_call: TRBJ2-7
cdr3_aa: CASNNIYYEQYF

d_call: NA
clone_size: NA
cdr3_length: 13
v_call: TRBV27
j_call: TRBJ2-5
cdr3_aa: CASSYSKGETQYF

d_call: TRBD2
clone_size: NA
cdr3_length: 15
v_call: TRBV7-9
j_call: TRBJ2-1
cdr3_aa: CASSSLAGTYNEQFF

d_call: TRBD1
clone_size: NA
cdr3_length: 16
v_call: TRBV28
j_call: TRBJ2-5
cdr3_aa: CASSPGQGVYQETQYF

d_call: TRBD2
clone_size: few
cdr3_length: 14
v_call: TRBV25-1
j_call: TRBJ2-5
cdr3_aa: CASSDRGGGETQYF

d_call: NA
clone_size: few
cdr3_length: 14
v_call: TRBV6-1
j_call: TRBJ2-5
cdr3_aa: CASRGGLLQETQYF

d_call: TRBD2
clone_size: many
cdr3_length: 17
v_call: TRBV10-2
j_call: TRBJ2-3
cdr3_aa: CASSDYPTSGYTDTQYF

d_call: TRBD1
clone_size: once
cdr3_length: 12
v_call: TRBV11-2
j_call: TRBJ2-7
cdr3_aa: CASSYQGDEQYF

d_call: TRBD2
clone_size: few
cdr3_length: 20
v_call: TRBV6-1
j_call: TRBJ2-1
cdr3_aa: CASSEHAFLRLAGDRNEQFF

d_call: TRBD1
clone_size: NA
cdr3_length: 15
v_call: TRBV6-6
j_call: TRBJ1-2
cdr3_aa: CASSTETGANYGYTF

d_call: NA
clone_size: NA
cdr3_length: 13
v_call: TRBV5-6
j_call: TRBJ1-4
cdr3_aa: CASSLRAGEKLFF

d_call: NA
clone_size: few
cdr3_length: 15
v_call: TRBV6-4
j_call: TRBJ2-6
cdr3_aa: CASLFFSSGANVLTF

d_call: TRBD2
clone_size: few
cdr3_length: 16
v_call: TRBV5-1
j_call: TRBJ2-1
cdr3_aa: CASSITGTTSYNEQFF

d_call: NA
clone_size: few
cdr3_length: 16
v_call: TRBV4-3
j_call: TRBJ1-2
cdr3_aa: CASSQDPRQFDTLAAF

d_call: NA
clone_size: few
cdr3_length: 15
v_call: TRBV27
j_call: TRBJ1-3
cdr3_aa: CASSLSLGIGNTIYF

d_call: NA
clone_size: few
cdr3_length: 12
v_call: TRBV6-5
j_call: TRBJ1-5
cdr3_aa: CASSQGYGAQHF

d_call: NA
clone_size: few
cdr3_length: 13
v_call: TRBV12-5
j_call: TRBJ1-5
cdr3_aa: CASGLGAGQPQHF

d_call: NA
clone_size: many
cdr3_length: 11
v_call: TRBV6-1
j_call: TRBJ1-4
cdr3_aa: CASMRGLELFF

d_call: NA
clone_size: few
cdr3_length: 16
v_call: TRBV7-9
j_call: TRBJ1-4
cdr3_aa: CASSPQRGGTNEKLFF

d_call: NA
clone_size: few
cdr3_length: 16
v_call: TRBV19
j_call: TRBJ2-7
cdr3_aa: CASSSPQEGTSYEQYF

d_call: NA
clone_size: NA
cdr3_length: 14
v_call: TRBV11-2
j_call: TRBJ2-5
cdr3_aa: CASSLGSGRETQYF

d_call: NA
clone_size: NA
cdr3_length: 15
v_call: TRBV7-2
j_call: TRBJ2-2
cdr3_aa: CASSPPRVRTGELFF

d_call: TRBD1
clone_size: NA
cdr3_length: 13
v_call: TRBV2
j_call: TRBJ2-3
cdr3_aa: CASGQGTVDTQYF

d_call: NA
clone_size: NA
cdr3_length: 15
v_call: TRBV28
j_call: NA
cdr3_aa: CASTPAGTAVYEQYF

d_call: NA
clone_size: NA
cdr3_length: 15
v_call: TRBV6-5
j_call: TRBJ2-6
cdr3_aa: CASRGAITGANVLTF

d_call: NA
clone_size: NA
cdr3_length: 14
v_call: TRBV18
j_call: TRBJ1-5
cdr3_aa: CASSYRPRNQPQHF

d_call: NA
clone_size: few
cdr3_length: 12
v_call: TRBV5-1
j_call: TRBJ1-1
cdr3_aa: CASSLNRAEAFF

d_call: NA
clone_size: NA
cdr3_length: 13
v_call: TRBV5-1
j_call: TRBJ1-2
cdr3_aa: CASSNDGDYGYTF

d_call: TRBD2
clone_size: few
cdr3_length: 18
v_call: TRBV6-1
j_call: TRBJ2-1
cdr3_aa: CASSEGLAGGSWGGEQFF

d_call: NA
clone_size: NA
cdr3_length: 14
v_call: TRBV5-5
j_call: TRBJ1-2
cdr3_aa: CASSLDRSNYGYTF

d_call: NA
clone_size: few
cdr3_length: 10
v_call: TRBV19
j_call: TRBJ1-5
cdr3_aa: CASSEGSQHF

d_call: TRBD1
clone_size: NA
cdr3_length: 16
v_call: TRBV27
j_call: TRBJ2-3
cdr3_aa: CASSPGQGSGTDTQYF

d_call: NA
clone_size: NA
cdr3_length: 17
v_call: TRBV4-2
j_call: TRBJ1-1
cdr3_aa: CASSQEFGGRRNTEAFF

d_call: NA
clone_size: NA
cdr3_length: 13
v_call: TRBV7-2
j_call: TRBJ1-1
cdr3_aa: CASTSGGRTEAFF

d_call: TRBD1
clone_size: NA
cdr3_length: 13
v_call: TRBV28
j_call: TRBJ2-3
cdr3_aa: CASSRDSTDTQYF

d_call: TRBD1
clone_size: few
cdr3_length: 13
v_call: TRBV5-1
j_call: TRBJ2-7
cdr3_aa: CASSADRDGEQYF

d_call: NA
clone_size: many
cdr3_length: 15
v_call: TRBV19
j_call: TRBJ1-4
cdr3_aa: CASRSRTATNEKLFF

d_call: NA
clone_size: many
cdr3_length: 14
v_call: TRBV7-9
j_call: TRBJ2-3
cdr3_aa: CASSLNLGTDTQYF

d_call: TRBD1
clone_size: many
cdr3_length: 19
v_call: TRBV11-2
j_call: TRBJ2-5
cdr3_aa: CASSLGQGGLASVQETQYF

d_call: TRBD2
clone_size: NA
cdr3_length: 17
v_call: TRBV5-1
j_call: TRBJ2-3
cdr3_aa: CASSAATSGSVGDTQYF

d_call: TRBD1
clone_size: NA
cdr3_length: 14
v_call: TRBV6-5
j_call: TRBJ2-7
cdr3_aa: CASSYSGTGNEQYF

d_call: TRBD1
clone_size: few
cdr3_length: 16
v_call: TRBV28
j_call: TRBJ2-2
cdr3_aa: CASSRDRGMNTGELFF

d_call: NA
clone_size: many
cdr3_length: 13
v_call: TRBV19
j_call: TRBJ1-2
cdr3_aa: CASSTLTLGGYTF